What follows describes a single T cell receptor (beta chain). Its matching antigen is unknown. This sample is part of a study of beta chain features in type 1 diabetes. Study as a whole: Sorted cells numbering some 110 million were examined across all samples.

Cells sorted by CD45RO/CCR7/CD25/CD127/CD95/CD27 comprised CD4+ naive, central memory, regulatory and stem cell-like memory cells. The study, taken as a whole, reports: Whether HLA type influences TCRB rearrangement remained unresolved here. Shorter templates might be favored by PCR, equally in patients and controls.

Per germline, CDR1 SQVTM and CDR2 ANQGSEA. CDR3 length: 15 residues. V shed 7 bases and J shed 7 bases, with 23 bases lying between them. Expressed TCRB transcripts were sequenced after all isolated RNA was converted to cDNA. The assay was immunoSEQ multiplex PCR, and TCRdb's table has in-frame clones only and misses some. The sample lists roughly 240,000 clones; 68% were seen once. The chain carries TRBV29-1 and TRBJ2-1; D is uncertain. The receptor was derived from a man between 25 and 39 years old in good health. Sequencing input: naive CD4+ T cells from blood. The CDR3 coding sequence is TGCAGCGGGGCATTCTGGGTGGGCTCACGGAATGAGCAGTTCTTC. It encodes CSGAFWVGSRNEQFF.